Included here is one T cell receptor (beta chain) sequence, with context. Its antigen is currently not known. Nothing much larger sits one base from this clone, and base qualities are not available. Spanning cysteine to phenylalanine, the CDR3 consists of 13 amino acids. The entry retains the CDR3 DNA only, 39 bases that are in frame from base 1. CDR1 and CDR2, looked up from the germline V gene, are SGHVS and FNYEAQ. Here V drops 5 bases and J drops 7 bases, and the junction holds 7 bases not matched to any gene. This record belongs to a study of blood T cell repertoires in COVID-19 (dated by TCRdb to about 2020). Describing the broader study: Samples covering the acute and convalescent phases of COVID-19 were provided by collaborators in the United States, Italy and Spain. Samples were obtained from the ongoing ImmuneRACE study (first 160 participants) and from some 1,300 subjects provided by 6 global collaborators. The dataset comprised deeply sampled blood TCRbeta repertoires from subjects exposed to, actively infected with, or recovered from COVID-19. The material from the prospective study consisted of cDNA or gDNA derived from T cells, B-cell-depleted T cells, or PBMCs. The repertoires were released in a freely available public database intended as a resource for research on the immune response to SARS-CoV-2. Where HLA class I and class II types were available, the types were taken from metadata supplied by the sample provider, not from assay-based typing. A de-identified subject ID, COVID-19 status, age in years and sex were almost always included in the sample metadata. General findings and caveats noted by the study authors: Clinical and demographic metadata were provided uncurated, with the amount varying by source and participant.

Enrolling through a virtual design, the prospective study's participants ranged in age from roughly 18 to 89 years and lived across about two dozen United States geographic areas. To assign participants to cohorts, the prospective study relied on clinical history that participants themselves reported in a screening survey and a study questionnaire. ImmuneRACE Cohort 3 recovered participants were defined by two consecutive negative NP/OP PCR tests, healthcare professional clearance, or symptom resolution. In the prospective study, whole blood, serum and a nasopharyngeal or oropharyngeal swab were collected from each participant by mobile phlebotomists. Participants in the prospective study had the option to provide additional blood draws and questionnaires over a roughly 2-month period. Before DNA extraction, blood samples from the prospective study were shipped at room temperature or frozen. TCRbeta CDR3 regions were amplified from genomic DNA using the immunoSEQ Assay, a bias-controlled multiplex PCR. The paper's data handling went like this. Nucleated cell counts per sample were estimated from amplification of reference gene primers within the assay. To quantify the absolute abundance of each unique TCRbeta CDR3 rearrangement, sequence reads were collapsed and filtered. For each sample, productive Simpson clonality was calculated by taking the square root of Simpson's diversity index across productive rearrangements. Held by TCRdb, this immuneACCESS table contains in-frame sequences only and omits some clones. Under half of the omission traces to an unresolved V gene where checked; the cause of the rest is unknown. D and trimming come from the DNA, and the V and J calls and clone size come from that table. Across this sample there are roughly 250,000 clones, with roughly 85% seen only once. Around 4.5% of the sample rests with the top ten.

This receptor was taken from a woman aged 25 to 45 who had recovered from COVID-19. The chain is assembled from TRBV7-6 and TRBJ2-5; 7 middle bases align to TRBD2. Material: PBMCs or T cells enriched from blood (not recorded which). The CDR3 here reads CASSPRTGGTQYF. The DNA sequence is TGTGCCAGCAGCCCACGGACGGGGGGGACCCAGTACTTC.